This is a list of T cell receptor beta chains from one sample in a study of a mutant IDH1 vaccine in newly diagnosed glioma. The table came from immunoSEQ multiplex PCR; TCRdb's copy has only in-frame clones and leaves some out. The sample consists of about 54,000 clones, roughly 84% of them appearing once. Antigens of these TCRs are unknown. This specimen was PBMCs, taken from a glioma patient whose treatment included an IDH1 peptide vaccine. The receptor source for this set is a woman younger than 35 with glioma. CDR3s include the opening cysteine and the closing phenylalanine or tryptophan. A D gene is named only where the DNA matches it firmly. Clone size is given for some rows only: seen once, a few or many times, or a class if the clone is expanded.

clone size	V gene	J gene	D gene	CDR3 protein	CDR3 DNA
once	TRBV7-8	TRBJ1-2	NA	CASSLGDKALGGYTF	TGTGCCAGCAGCTTAGGGGATAAGGCCCTGGGCGGCTACACCTTC
few	TRBV5-8	TRBJ1-5	TRBD1	CASSGGDRGGNQPQHF	TGTGCCAGCAGCGGGGGGGACAGGGGTGGCAATCAGCCCCAGCATTTT
NA	TRBV4-1	TRBJ2-1	NA	CASSQVQGGPEQFF	TGCGCCAGCAGCCAAGTCCAAGGAGGGCCTGAGCAGTTCTTC
NA	TRBV5-6	TRBJ1-1	NA	CASSFGYGGLAEAFF	TGTGCCAGCAGCTTCGGCTACGGGGGGCTTGCGGAAGCTTTCTTT
NA	TRBV11-2	TRBJ1-2	NA	CASSLDRRPPLNYGYTF	TGTGCCAGCAGCTTAGATCGAAGACCGCCCCTTAACTATGGCTACACCTTC
NA	TRBV5-1	TRBJ1-4	NA	CASTGGGVNEKLFF	TGCGCCAGCACCGGTGGGGGGGTTAATGAAAAACTGTTTTTT
NA	TRBV11-2	TRBJ2-1	NA	CASSSELYNEQFF	TGTGCCAGCAGCTCAGAGCTATACAATGAGCAGTTCTTC
NA	TRBV15	TRBJ1-5	TRBD1	CATSRDNRGYQPQHF	TGTGCCACCAGCAGAGACAACAGGGGGTATCAGCCCCAGCATTTT
NA	TRBV29-1	TRBJ1-2	NA	CSVARDVSNYGYTF	TGCAGCGTTGCGAGGGACGTTTCCAACTATGGCTACACCTTC
few	TRBV27	TRBJ1-5	NA	CASSDSNQPQHF	TGTGCCAGCAGCGATAGCAATCAGCCCCAGCATTTT
NA	TRBV5-1	TRBJ2-7	TRBD2	CASSPLAGVDSYEQYF	TGCGCCAGCAGCCCGCTAGCGGGAGTCGACTCCTACGAGCAGTACTTC
NA	TRBV27	TRBJ2-7	TRBD2	CASSPVAGGGYEQYF	TGTGCCAGCAGTCCCGTAGCGGGAGGGGGGTACGAGCAGTACTTC
NA	TRBV27	TRBJ1-2	NA	CASSLSGLGGGYTF	TGTGCCAGCAGTTTATCGGGGTTGGGGGGCGGCTACACCTTC
NA	TRBV19	TRBJ1-1	NA	CASTLAGSYTEAFF	TGTGCCAGTACCCTGGCCGGCAGCTACACTGAAGCTTTCTTT
NA	TRBV7-2	TRBJ1-2	NA	CASSLVGTDNYGYTF	TGTGCCAGCAGCTTAGTAGGGACGGACAACTATGGCTACACCTTC
NA	TRBV13	TRBJ2-5	TRBD2	CASSKGLAGVVETQYF	TGTGCCAGCAGCAAAGGACTAGCGGGAGTAGTAGAGACCCAGTACTTC
NA	TRBV21-1	TRBJ1-4	NA	CASSRGQGPTNEKLFF	TGTGCCAGCAGCAGGGGACAGGGCCCAACTAATGAAAAACTGTTTTTT
NA	TRBV27	TRBJ1-1	NA	CASSFRGSNTEAFF	TGTGCCAGCAGTTTTAGGGGCTCGAACACTGAAGCTTTCTTT
NA	TRBV27	TRBJ2-7	NA	CASAVGTNEQYF	TGTGCCAGCGCCGTTGGGACCAACGAGCAGTACTTC
NA	TRBV18	TRBJ1-3	TRBD1	CASSPTGTGPSSGNTIYF	TGTGCCAGCTCACCAACCGGGACAGGGCCGAGCTCTGGAAACACCATATATTTT
NA	TRBV12-5	TRBJ1-5	NA	CASGLSTPRGQPQHF	TGTGCTAGTGGTTTGTCTACGCCACGGGGGCAGCCCCAGCATTTT
NA	TRBV11-3	TRBJ2-7	TRBD1	CASSLVGGTGSYEQYF	TGTGCCAGCAGCTTAGTCGGTGGGACAGGGTCCTACGAGCAGTACTTC
NA	TRBV7-8	TRBJ2-5	NA	CASSTRLQTQETQYF	TGTGCCAGCAGCACTCGGTTGCAGACCCAAGAGACCCAGTACTTC
NA	TRBV19	TRBJ1-6	TRBD1	CASAQGGNSPLHF	TGTGCCAGTGCACAGGGGGGGAATTCACCCCTCCACTTT
few	TRBV27	TRBJ1-1	NA	CASSLLRGEAFF	TGTGCCAGCAGTTTATTGAGAGGGGAAGCTTTCTTT
NA	TRBV18	TRBJ1-1	NA	CASSPRALSMNTEAFF	TGTGCCAGCTCCCCGAGGGCATTGAGCATGAACACTGAAGCTTTCTTT
NA	TRBV11-2	TRBJ2-1	NA	CASSLLGSGPYNEQFF	TGTGCCAGCAGCTTACTCGGTAGCGGTCCATACAATGAGCAGTTCTTC
NA	TRBV11-2	TRBJ2-7	TRBD1	CASSFRIDGQGIHEQYF	TGTGCCAGCAGCTTCCGCATTGATGGACAGGGAATCCACGAGCAGTACTTC
NA	TRBV6-5	TRBJ2-3	TRBD2	CASSYGTSGTDTQYF	TGTGCCAGCAGTTATGGGACTAGCGGGACAGATACGCAGTATTTT
NA	TRBV27	TRBJ1-1	NA	CASSAPGTARRAFF	TGTGCCAGCAGTGCCCCAGGGACGGCTAGACGAGCTTTCTTT
NA	TRBV9	TRBJ1-1	NA	CASSVDGWNTEAFF	TGTGCCAGCAGCGTAGATGGGTGGAACACTGAAGCTTTCTTT
medium-sized	TRBV6-8	TRBJ1-1	TRBD1	CASKKGAGGGPMNTEAFF	TGTGCCAGCAAAAAAGGGGCAGGGGGCGGTCCAATGAACACTGAAGCTTTCTTT
once	TRBV4-2	TRBJ2-3	TRBD2	CASSQEPAGGPTDTQYF	TGTGCCAGCAGCCAAGAACCCGCGGGGGGGCCCACAGATACGCAGTATTTT
NA	TRBV5-1	TRBJ1-1	NA	CASSFTGEAFF	TGCGCCAGCAGCTTCACAGGGGAAGCTTTCTTT
NA	TRBV7-2	TRBJ2-5	NA	CASSLAGGSPETQYF	TGTGCCAGCAGCTTAGCGGGGGGTAGCCCCGAGACCCAGTACTTC
NA	TRBV1	TRBJ2-7	NA	CTSSQVSYEQYF	TGCACCAGCAGCCAAGTGAGTTACGAGCAGTACTTC
NA	TRBV7-8	TRBJ1-3	NA	CASSLGTWGSGNTIYF	TGTGCCAGCAGCTTAGGAACTTGGGGCTCTGGAAACACCATATATTTT
NA	TRBV7-9	TRBJ1-1	NA	CASNNPPEAFF	TGTGCCAGCAACAATCCCCCTGAAGCTTTCTTT
NA	TRBV5-4	TRBJ2-5	NA	CASSLGQGQETQYF	TGTGCCAGCAGCCTCGGGCAGGGCCAAGAGACCCAGTACTTC
once	TRBV5-4	TRBJ2-4	NA	CASSSDSKNIQYF	TGTGCCAGCAGCTCCGACAGTAAAAACATTCAGTACTTC
NA	TRBV19	TRBJ2-7	TRBD2	CASSNVPGLGRQEQYF	TGTGCCAGTAGCAATGTCCCGGGACTAGGGCGGCAGGAGCAGTACTTC
once	TRBV6-1	TRBJ1-1	NA	CASSGGWVGEEAFF	TGTGCCAGCAGTGGGGGATGGGTGGGGGAAGAAGCTTTCTTT
once	TRBV6-6	TRBJ2-5	NA	CASSYSGTPYQETQYF	TGTGCCAGCAGTTACTCAGGGACCCCCTATCAAGAGACCCAGTACTTC
NA	TRBV29-1	TRBJ1-2	TRBD1	CSVVGDRTALGYTF	TGCAGCGTTGTAGGGGACAGGACGGCCTTGGGCTACACCTTC
NA	TRBV6-1	TRBJ1-1	NA	CASSSGTEAFF	TGTGCCAGCAGTTCCGGGACTGAAGCTTTCTTT
NA	TRBV11-3	TRBJ2-2	TRBD2	CASSGTSGTGELFF	TGTGCCAGCAGCGGGACTAGCGGGACCGGGGAGCTGTTTTTT
NA	TRBV30	TRBJ2-2	TRBD2	CARGNGLAGDTGELFF	TGTGCCCGGGGAAATGGACTAGCGGGAGACACCGGGGAGCTGTTTTTT
NA	TRBV4-3	TRBJ2-3	TRBD1	CASSQQDRGTDTQYF	TGCGCCAGCAGCCAGCAGGACAGGGGCACAGATACGCAGTATTTT
NA	TRBV7-3	TRBJ2-3	TRBD2	CASSPRLAGDQTQYF	TGTGCCAGCAGCCCCCGACTAGCGGGGGACCAAACGCAGTATTTT
NA	TRBV19	TRBJ2-7	NA	CASSMEGVYEQYF	TGTGCCAGTAGTATGGAGGGAGTCTACGAGCAGTACTTC
NA	TRBV2	TRBJ1-2	NA	CATLLGPGGYTF	TGTGCCACCCTGCTGGGCCCGGGAGGCTACACCTTC
once	TRBV6-5	TRBJ1-3	NA	CASALGTFSGNTIYF	TGTGCCAGCGCGCTGGGCACCTTCTCTGGAAACACCATATATTTT
NA	TRBV2	TRBJ1-4	TRBD1	CASSLGQATNEKLFF	TGTGCCAGCAGTCTAGGACAGGCAACTAATGAAAAACTGTTTTTT
NA	TRBV6-5	TRBJ2-1	NA	CASSYVSGAYNEQFF	TGTGCCAGCAGTTATGTTTCAGGGGCCTACAATGAGCAGTTCTTC
NA	TRBV30	TRBJ2-1	TRBD2	CAWRSPGGGNEQFF	TGTGCCTGGAGGTCCCCAGGCGGGGGCAATGAGCAGTTCTTC
NA	TRBV19	TRBJ1-1	NA	CASSILSQLMNTEAFF	TGTGCCAGTAGTATCCTTTCACAACTCATGAACACTGAAGCTTTCTTT